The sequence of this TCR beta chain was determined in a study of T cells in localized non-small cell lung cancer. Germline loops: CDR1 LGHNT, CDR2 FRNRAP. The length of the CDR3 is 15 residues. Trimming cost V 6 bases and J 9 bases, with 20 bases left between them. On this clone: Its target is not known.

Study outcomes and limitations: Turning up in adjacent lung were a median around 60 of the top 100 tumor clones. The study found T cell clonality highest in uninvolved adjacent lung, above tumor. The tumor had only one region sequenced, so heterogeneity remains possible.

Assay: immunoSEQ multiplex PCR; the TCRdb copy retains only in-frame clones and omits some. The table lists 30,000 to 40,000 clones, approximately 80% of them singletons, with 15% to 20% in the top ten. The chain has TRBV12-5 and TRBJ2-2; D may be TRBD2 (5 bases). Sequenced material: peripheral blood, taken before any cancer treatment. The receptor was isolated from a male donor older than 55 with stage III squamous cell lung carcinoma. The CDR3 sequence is CASGSLELDHRELFF. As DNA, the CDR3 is TGTGCTAGTGGCTCGCTGGAACTAGACCACCGGGAGCTGTTTTTT. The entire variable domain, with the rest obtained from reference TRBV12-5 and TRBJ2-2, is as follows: DARVTQTPRHKVTEMGQEVTMRCQPILGHNTVFWYRQTMMQGLELLAYFRNRAPLDDSGMPKDRFSAEMPDATLATLKIQPSEPRDSAVYFCASGSLELDHRELFFGEGSRLTVL.